A selection of T cell receptor beta chains follows, all from one sample in a study of cytomegalovirus exposure and HLA in healthy donors. Sequenced by immunoSEQ multiplex PCR; TCRdb stores in-frame clones only, minus some. This table has nearly 200,000 clones, more than 65% appearing once. Sequenced input: PBMCs. These receptors originate from a woman aged 25-40 years in good health and CMV-seropositive. CDR3s include the opening cysteine and the closing phenylalanine or tryptophan. The order of the fields is clone size, D gene, V gene, J gene, CDR3 DNA, CDR3 protein. D genes are given only for firm matches. Size values are once, few and many counts, or a class for expanded clones, and some rows have none.

.	TRBD1	TRBV7-9	TRBJ2-7	TGTGCCAGCAGCCAGGACAGGGGGCGCGGGGTTTACTACGAGCAGTACTTC	CASSQDRGRGVYYEQYF
.	TRBD1	TRBV7-9	TRBJ1-4	TGTGCCAGCAGCCTCCGGGGACAGTCAGACACAACTAATGAAAAACTGTTTTTT	CASSLRGQSDTTNEKLFF
.	TRBD1	TRBV19	TRBJ2-3	TGTGCCAGTAGATACCAGGGGGAATACACAGATACGCAGTATTTT	CASRYQGEYTDTQYF
.	TRBD1	TRBV7-8	TRBJ1-2	TGTGCCAGCAGCCCGAGGGACAGGGGGAACTATGGCTACACCTTC	CASSPRDRGNYGYTF
.	TRBD1	TRBV5-6	TRBJ2-7	TGTGCCAGCAGCGATACTGGACAGGGCGGCTACGAGCAGTACTTC	CASSDTGQGGYEQYF
.	TRBD2	TRBV25-1	TRBJ2-1	TGTGCCAGCAGTGAGGGGACTAGCGATGAGCAGTTCTTC	CASSEGTSDEQFF
few	.	TRBV28	TRBJ2-3	TGTGCCAGCAGTGGCGGGGCCCTTTACACAGATACGCAGTATTTT	CASSGGALYTDTQYF
.	.	TRBV5-1	TRBJ1-2	TGCGCCAGCATCCGGTCAGGGCGTTATGGCTACACCTTC	CASIRSGRYGYTF
.	TRBD1	TRBV5-6	TRBJ2-1	TGTGCCAGTACAACAGGGGCGTTTAGGGACAATGAGCAGTTCTTC	CASTTGAFRDNEQFF
.	.	TRBV13	TRBJ1-1	TGTGCCAGCAGAGTTCACGGGAACACTGAAGCTTTCTTT	CASRVHGNTEAFF
.	TRBD2	TRBV28	TRBJ2-3	TGTGCCAGCAGTTTACTAGGGGGCGGAGGAGGACTAGCGGGAAGCACAGATACGCAGTATTTT	CASSLLGGGGGLAGSTDTQYF
few	TRBD1	TRBV30	TRBJ1-2	TGTGCCTCCTGGACAGGGAGCTACACCTTC	CASWTGSYTF
once	TRBD2	TRBV4-2	TRBJ2-1	TGTGCCAGCAGCCAAGAGGGACTAGCGGGAGGGAGAGACAATGAGCAGTTCTTC	CASSQEGLAGGRDNEQFF
.	.	TRBV29-1	TRBJ2-7	TGCAGCGTTTCCACGGGGTTGGCAACAGTTTACGAGCAGTACTTC	CSVSTGLATVYEQYF
.	TRBD1	TRBV6-6	TRBJ1-1	TGTGCCAGCAGTTACGGGGCAGGGGGCGCGGATGAAGCTTTCTTT	CASSYGAGGADEAFF
.	.	TRBV6-4	TRBJ2-2	TGTGCCAGCAGTTACGGGAGCGGGACCGGGGAGCTGTTTTTT	CASSYGSGTGELFF
.	.	TRBV27	TRBJ2-2	TGTGCCAGCAGTTCAGGGAACGACGGGGAGCTGTTTTTT	CASSSGNDGELFF
.	.	TRBV5-6	TRBJ2-3	TGTGCCAGCAGCTCCTACCGGCTAGGGGGCACAGATACGCAGTATTTT	CASSSYRLGGTDTQYF
.	.	TRBV2	TRBJ1-5	TGTGCCAGCCGACAGTTAAGGAATAGCAATCAGCCCCAGCATTTT	CASRQLRNSNQPQHF
.	TRBD1	TRBV7-2	TRBJ2-3	TGTGCCAGCAGTTTAGAGGGACAGGGGATCGGGGGTACGCAGTATTTT	CASSLEGQGIGGTQYF
.	.	TRBV10-1	TRBJ1-2	TGCGCCAGCAGTGCGAGCAGGGCGGACTATGGCTACACCTTC	CASSASRADYGYTF
.	.	TRBV29-1	TRBJ1-2	TGCAGCGTTCGAGAAAGAGTAGCGGAGGACTATGGCTACACCTTC	CSVRERVAEDYGYTF
.	.	TRBV6-5	TRBJ1-1	TGTGCCAGCAGTTACCGACAGGAGACCATGAACACTGAAGCTTTCTTT	CASSYRQETMNTEAFF
once	TRBD2	TRBV6-5	TRBJ2-7	TGTGCCAGCAGCCCGACTAGCGGGAGGGCCTACGAGCAGTACTTC	CASSPTSGRAYEQYF
.	.	TRBV7-2	TRBJ1-1	TGTGCCAGCAGGAAACGTGACAAGAACACTGAAGCTTTCTTT	CASRKRDKNTEAFF
.	TRBD1	TRBV2	TRBJ1-4	TGTGCCAGCAGTGACGAACAGGGGGCAGGTGAAAAACTGTTTTTT	CASSDEQGAGEKLFF
few	.	TRBV20-1	TRBJ1-5	TGCAGTGCTAGTCCGGGGCAGCCCCAGCATTTT	CSASPGQPQHF
.	.	TRBV7-6	TRBJ2-5	TGTGCCAGCAGCTCAACATACCCGGGACTGGAACAAGAGACCCAGTACTTC	CASSSTYPGLEQETQYF
.	TRBD1	TRBV5-6	TRBJ2-3	TGTGCCAGCAGCGTGACAGGGATTAGCACAGATACGCAGTATTTT	CASSVTGISTDTQYF
.	TRBD1	TRBV4-1	TRBJ1-4	TGCGCCAGCAGCCGCACCGGGACAGGGCGAAGCGCCTCAAATGAAAAACTGTTTTTT	CASSRTGTGRSASNEKLFF
.	.	TRBV5-1	TRBJ2-3	TGCGCCAGCAGCAACCGCAGGGTAGGCACAGATACGCAGTATTTT	CASSNRRVGTDTQYF
.	.	TRBV29-1	TRBJ2-5	TGCAGCGTTGTTCGAGAGACCCAGTACTTC	CSVVRETQYF
many	.	TRBV15	TRBJ2-3	TGTGCCACCAGCAGAGATCTTAGGCGGGATACGCAGTATTTT	CATSRDLRRDTQYF
.	.	TRBV6-5	TRBJ1-5	TGTGCCAGCAGTTATTCGCGTACGAGCAATCAGCCCCAGCATTTT	CASSYSRTSNQPQHF
.	TRBD2	TRBV7-8	TRBJ2-3	TGTGCCAGCAGCTTAGATTTGACTAGCGGGAGGACAGATACGCAGTATTTT	CASSLDLTSGRTDTQYF
.	.	TRBV29-1	TRBJ1-1	TGCAGCGTTAATCGTGGCGCGCGGGGACCCCTGAACACTGAAGCTTTCTTT	CSVNRGARGPLNTEAFF
.	.	TRBV5-1	TRBJ1-1	TGCGCCAGCAGACAGCTGAACACTGAAGCTTTCTTT	CASRQLNTEAFF
.	TRBD1	TRBV6-1	TRBJ1-2	TGTGCCAGCAGTGTGGACAGGGGAAATAACTATGGCTACACCTTC	CASSVDRGNNYGYTF
.	.	TRBV6-6	TRBJ2-5	TGTGCCAGCAGTTACTCGTTTAGCACCCAAGAGACCCAGTACTTC	CASSYSFSTQETQYF
.	TRBD1	TRBV4-1	TRBJ2-7	TGCGCCAGCAGCCTAGGGACAGGGGGCAGCGAGCAGTACTTC	CASSLGTGGSEQYF
.	TRBD1	TRBV2	TRBJ2-5	TGTGCCAGCAGTGAAACCCCCGGGACAGCAGAGACCCAGTACTTC	CASSETPGTAETQYF
.	.	TRBV7-3	TRBJ1-1	TGTGCCAGCAGCAAAGGGGGGAACACTGAAGCTTTCTTT	CASSKGGNTEAFF
.	TRBD1	TRBV30	TRBJ2-1	TGTGCCTGCCCCGAACAGGGGGCGAAGAAGAATGAGCAGTTCTTC	CACPEQGAKKNEQFF
.	.	TRBV2	TRBJ1-4	TGTGCCAGCAAATTCTCAAAAGGAGGAGTTAATGAAAAACTGTTTTTT	CASKFSKGGVNEKLFF
.	TRBD2	TRBV2	TRBJ2-7	TGTGCCAGCAGTGGTACTAGCGGCTCCTACGAGCAGTACTTC	CASSGTSGSYEQYF
once	TRBD2	TRBV5-1	TRBJ2-1	TGCGCCAGCAGCCAGAGGCGGGAGGTAGACAATGAGCAGTTCTTC	CASSQRREVDNEQFF
.	TRBD2	TRBV5-1	TRBJ2-2	TGCGCCAGCAGCTTCCGGACTAGCGGTACCACCGGGGAGCTGTTTTTT	CASSFRTSGTTGELFF
.	.	TRBV5-4	TRBJ1-4	TGTGCCAGCAGCTTGGGGAGATCAACTAATGAAAAACTGTTTTTT	CASSLGRSTNEKLFF
.	TRBD1	TRBV28	TRBJ1-2	TGTGCCAGCAGTTTACAGGGGGCATATCCAACCGTTTCGTATGGCTACACCTTC	CASSLQGAYPTVSYGYTF
.	TRBD2	TRBV6-1	TRBJ2-7	TGTGCCAGCAGTGAACTCCCCTCGAGGGTTAGCGGGACACCCGAGCAGTACTTC	CASSELPSRVSGTPEQYF
.	TRBD1	TRBV2	TRBJ1-5	TGTGCCAGCAGTGGGGGACAGAATCGCGCCCAGCCCCAGCATTTT	CASSGGQNRAQPQHF
.	TRBD2	TRBV6-1	TRBJ2-3	TGTGCCAGCAGAAAACTAGCGGGCAACACAGATACGCAGTATTTT	CASRKLAGNTDTQYF
.	TRBD1	TRBV6-5	TRBJ1-1	TGTGCCAGCAAGCGTGAGGGGGCCTACACTGAAGCTTTCTTT	CASKREGAYTEAFF